This T cell receptor (beta chain) was found in a study of cytotoxic CD8 clonotypes in ibrutinib-treated CLL. Around 1.8 micrograms of genomic DNA (from cryopreserved PBMCs) were used for TCR beta libraries. Unmatched junction bases numbered 13, after V lost 7 bases and J lost 6 bases. CDR3 length equals 15 residues. Germline loops: CDR1 SGHRS, CDR2 YFSETQ. The count of this clone is one. Its antigen is unidentified. The intended depth for sequencing was 1 in 200,000 to 1 in 1 million T cells. Profiled with immunoSEQ multiplex PCR; TCRdb holds only in-frame clones, not every one. In the table there are some 150,000 clones, about four fifths of which are singletons. Study-level results: Upon ibrutinib response clonality rose, and upon progression it fell back toward baseline. Public clonotypes, found uncommonly, either contracted or stayed stable on treatment.

The sequence came from a human donor with chronic lymphocytic leukemia. The specimen was PBMCs, collected after 12 months of ibrutinib treatment. This chain connects TRBV5-1 to TRBJ2-1, with 7 positions matching TRBD2. CDR3 sequence (DNA): TGCGCCAGCCGGTATCTAGAGGGAGGGAGCAATGAGCAGTTCTTC. Translation gives CASRYLEGGSNEQFF.